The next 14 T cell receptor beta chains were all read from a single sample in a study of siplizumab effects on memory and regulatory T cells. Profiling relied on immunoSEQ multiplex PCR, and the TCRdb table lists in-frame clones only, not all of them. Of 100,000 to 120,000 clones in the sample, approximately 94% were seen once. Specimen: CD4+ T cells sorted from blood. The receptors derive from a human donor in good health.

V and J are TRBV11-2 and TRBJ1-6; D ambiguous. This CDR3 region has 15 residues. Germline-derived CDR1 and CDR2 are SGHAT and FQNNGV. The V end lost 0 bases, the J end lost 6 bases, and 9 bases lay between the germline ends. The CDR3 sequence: CASSLENGLNSPLHF. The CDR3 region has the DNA TGTGCCAGCAGCTTAGAGAACGGTCTTAATTCACCCCTCCACTTT.

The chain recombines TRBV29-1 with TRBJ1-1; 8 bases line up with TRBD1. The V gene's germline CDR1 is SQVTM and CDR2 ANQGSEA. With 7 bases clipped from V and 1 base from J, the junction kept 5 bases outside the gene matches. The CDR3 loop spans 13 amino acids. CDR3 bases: TGCAGCGCTAGGACAGGGACGAACACTGAAGCTTTCTTT. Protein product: CSARTGTNTEAFF.

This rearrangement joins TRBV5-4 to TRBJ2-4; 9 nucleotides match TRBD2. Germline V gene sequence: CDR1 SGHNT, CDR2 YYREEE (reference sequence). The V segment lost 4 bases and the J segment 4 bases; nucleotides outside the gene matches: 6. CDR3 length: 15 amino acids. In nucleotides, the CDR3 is TGTGCCAGCAGCCAAATGACTAGCGGAAAAAACATTCAGTACTTC. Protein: CASSQMTSGKNIQYF.

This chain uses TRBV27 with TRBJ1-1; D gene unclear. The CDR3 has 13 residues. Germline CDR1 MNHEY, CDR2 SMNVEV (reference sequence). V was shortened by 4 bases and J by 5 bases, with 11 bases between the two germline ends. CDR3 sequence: CASSSGMGTEAFF. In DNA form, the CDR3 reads TGTGCCAGCAGTTCCGGTATGGGGACTGAAGCTTTCTTT.

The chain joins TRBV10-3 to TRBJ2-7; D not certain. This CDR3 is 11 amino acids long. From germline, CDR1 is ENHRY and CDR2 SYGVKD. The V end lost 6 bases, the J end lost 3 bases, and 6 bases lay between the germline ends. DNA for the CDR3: TGTGCCATCAGCCGGAACTACGAGCAGTACTTC. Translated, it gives CAISRNYEQYF.

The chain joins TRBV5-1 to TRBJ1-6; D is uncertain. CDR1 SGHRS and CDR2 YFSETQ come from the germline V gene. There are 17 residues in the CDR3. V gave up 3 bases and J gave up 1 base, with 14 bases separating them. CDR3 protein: CASSYDPDGSYNSPLHF. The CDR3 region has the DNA TGCGCCAGCAGCTACGATCCCGATGGATCCTATAATTCACCCCTCCACTTT.

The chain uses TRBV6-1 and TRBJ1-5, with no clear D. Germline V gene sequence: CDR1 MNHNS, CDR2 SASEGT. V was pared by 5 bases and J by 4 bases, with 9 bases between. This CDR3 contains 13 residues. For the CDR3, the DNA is TGTGCCAGCAGTTTATGGCCAAATCAGCCCCAGCATTTT. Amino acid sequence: CASSLWPNQPQHF.

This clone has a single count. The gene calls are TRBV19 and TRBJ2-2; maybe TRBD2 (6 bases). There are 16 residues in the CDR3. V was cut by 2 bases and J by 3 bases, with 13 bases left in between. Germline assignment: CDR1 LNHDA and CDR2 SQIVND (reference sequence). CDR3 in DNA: TGTGCCAGTAGTATACTCCCCGGGGGATACACCGGGGAGCTGTTTTTT. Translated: CASSILPGGYTGELFF.

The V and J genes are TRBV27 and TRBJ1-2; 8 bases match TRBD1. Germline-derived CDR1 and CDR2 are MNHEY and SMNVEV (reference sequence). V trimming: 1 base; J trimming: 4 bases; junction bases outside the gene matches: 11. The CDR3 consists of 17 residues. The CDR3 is CASSLLTGGKISYGYTF. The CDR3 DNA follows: TGTGCCAGCAGTTTATTAACAGGGGGAAAAATCAGCTATGGCTACACCTTC.

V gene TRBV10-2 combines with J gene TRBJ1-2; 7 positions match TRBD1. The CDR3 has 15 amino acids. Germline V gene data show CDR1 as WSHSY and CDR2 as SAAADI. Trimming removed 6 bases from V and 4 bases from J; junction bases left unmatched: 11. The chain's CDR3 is CASRRGTDGPYGYTF. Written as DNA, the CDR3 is TGCGCCAGCAGGAGGGGGACAGACGGGCCCTATGGCTACACCTTC.

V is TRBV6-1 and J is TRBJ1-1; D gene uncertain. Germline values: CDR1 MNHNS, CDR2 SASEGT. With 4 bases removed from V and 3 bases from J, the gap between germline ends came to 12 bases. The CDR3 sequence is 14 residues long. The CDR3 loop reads CASSARNLDTEAFF. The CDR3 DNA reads TGTGCCAGCAGTGCACGCAATCTGGACACTGAAGCTTTCTTT.

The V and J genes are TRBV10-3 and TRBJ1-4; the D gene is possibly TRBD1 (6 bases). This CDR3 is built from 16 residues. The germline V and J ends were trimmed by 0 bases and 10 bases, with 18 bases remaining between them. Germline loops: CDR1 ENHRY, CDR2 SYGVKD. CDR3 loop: CAISESDGLGGGKLFF. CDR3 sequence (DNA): TGTGCCATCAGTGAGTCGGATGGCTTAGGAGGGGGAAAACTGTTTTTT.

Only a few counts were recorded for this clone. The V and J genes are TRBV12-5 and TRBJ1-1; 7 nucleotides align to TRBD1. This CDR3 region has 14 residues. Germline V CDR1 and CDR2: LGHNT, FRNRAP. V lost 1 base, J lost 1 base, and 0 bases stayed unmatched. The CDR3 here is CASGLGTGNTEAFF. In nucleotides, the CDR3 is TGTGCTAGTGGTTTGGGGACAGGGAACACTGAAGCTTTCTTT. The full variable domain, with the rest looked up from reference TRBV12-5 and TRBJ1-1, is DARVTQTPRHKVTEMGQEVTMRCQPILGHNTVFWYRQTMMQGLELLAYFRNRAPLDDSGMPKDRFSAEMPDATLATLKIQPSEPRDSAVYFCASGLGTGNTEAFFGQGTRLTVV.

The CDR3 loop reads CASSYIKVKNTEAFF. In DNA form, the CDR3 reads TGTGCCAGCAGTTACATTAAGGTAAAGAACACTGAAGCTTTCTTT. The chain has TRBV6-5 and TRBJ1-1; no reliable D call. Germline CDR1 and CDR2: MNHEY and SVGAGI. V lost 2 bases and J 1 base, leaving 11 bases between the germline ends. The CDR3 is 15 residues long.